This paragraph covers one T cell receptor (beta chain) sequence. This clone was detected a few times. Its antigen remains undetermined. It has no much larger one-base neighbor in the sample; base qualities were not kept. Libraries were built with the immunoSEQ multiplex PCR assay. A mixture of 60 forward primers for TCR Vbeta segments and 13 reverse primers for TCR Jbeta segments was used in the multiplex PCR. A multiplex PCR assay on genomic DNA amplified the CDR3 region of rearranged TCR beta genes. Amplified TCR beta libraries were sequenced as 87-base-pair reads on the Illumina HiSeq System. For the original study's pipeline: A later analysis tallied some 79 million unique TCR beta chains across the 666 repertoires, and about 10 million of those chains were shared by two or more donors. Raw reads were error-corrected and collapsed into unique sequences by a nearest-neighbor algorithm in which closely related sequences were merged to remove PCR and sequencing errors. Alignment of CDR3 sequences to IMGT reference sequences was used to assign V, D and J gene segments. For a sequence to be retained, a match of at least six nucleotides to both a V gene segment and a J gene segment was required. A rearrangement was called productive if the CDR3 had no stop codons and remained in frame with V and J, and every other rearrangement was called non-productive. CDR3 was defined by IMGT convention, running from the second conserved V-encoded cysteine to the conserved J-encoded phenylalanine. Sequences without an unambiguous match to a single V gene segment were excluded from the earlier analysis of about 600 of the donors. In an earlier analysis of 587 of the donors, V segments were called functional above 56.7% productive rearrangements and were called segregating when the between-donor standard deviation exceeded 5%. A statistical classification framework was built to diagnose cytomegalovirus status from the catalog of TCR beta chain sequences. In a later analysis, V and J genes were assigned by comparing TCR nucleotide sequences against IMGT/GENE-DB human TR gene sequences. Using the TCRdist pipeline, a later analysis assigned CDR3 sequences along with most-parsimonious VDJ recombination scenarios. In a later analysis, every TCR beta chain was defined by the combination of its CDR3 amino acid sequence and its V-gene family, and reads without a unique V-gene family were dropped. In a later analysis, 550 to 650 highly shared, low-generation-probability nucleotide sequences were removed to address suspected cross-contamination and a sequencing artifact. A later analysis calculated a clonal expansion index for each public chain from normalized within-repertoire ranks of inferred template counts. In a later analysis, generation probabilities were computed with a VDJ recombination model fitted to out-of-frame rearrangements, and the resulting probabilities were checked against IGoR. A later analysis scored TCR-TCR, TCR-HLA and TCR-CMV co-occurrence with hypergeometric tests, applying a repertoire-size bias correction to TCR pairs. A later analysis estimated false discovery rates by permuting HLA or CMV assignments 20 times. In a later analysis, co-occurring TCRs were grouped using DBSCAN, and TCRdist sequence similarity was added for clustering within HLA-allele-positive subsets. Co-occurrence clustering excluded repertoires with fewer than 30,000 or more than 120,000 public chains, plus five with anomalous nucleotide sharing. The source is immuneACCESS, and TCRdb retained only in-frame sequences with V and J called. Part of the clones is not carried over; for the studies checked, unresolved V genes explain less than half of this, and the remainder is unexplained. D and trimming come from the DNA, and the V and J calls and clone size come from that table. In this sample the table shows roughly 120,000 clones, around two thirds of which occur a single time. The ten largest clones capture 8.2% of the sample.

This entry comes from a study of cytomegalovirus exposure and HLA in healthy donors (dated by TCRdb to about 2017). For the study in its entirety: An earlier analysis of a few hundred of the donors reported 276 Gb of sequence data and around 100 million unique TCR beta sequences obtained from 180 million or so T cells. In a later analysis, previously published TCR beta repertoires from some 640 donors were re-analyzed and high-resolution HLA genotyping was added so that TCR occurrence patterns could be studied. An earlier analysis of around 640 of the donors used high-throughput TCR beta sequencing to judge whether each TCR beta V gene segment behaved as functional or pseudogenic. Roughly 5 DR-DQ haplotypes were handled as single units for association and clustering, since linkage in the cohort was strong. HLA typing covered class I and class II loci at four-digit resolution. Across some 400 genotyped donors of the cohort, an average of roughly 230,000 unique TCR beta nucleotide sequences per donor were sequenced, and around 20% of those sequences were non-productive. Donor age, sex, ethnicity and CMV serostatus were compiled alongside the repertoire data. A separate validation cohort of roughly 110 different subjects was used in addition to the approximately 640-subject first cohort. To predict cytomegalovirus infection status, the study brought together high-throughput TCR immunosequencing, statistical association of individual TCRs with disease status, and machine learning. Rather than using new phenotypic data, the later analysis identified candidate immune exposures from TCR beta sequences and from how often those sequences occurred across donors. A later genetic analysis took genome-wide SNP genotypes for 398 of the 666 donors and used that subset as a discovery cohort. The T cell repertoires of about 700 subjects were profiled by immunosequencing and related to cytomegalovirus serostatus. Typing coverage varied by locus: roughly 620-640 donors for A, B, C, DRB1 and DQB1; roughly 560 for DQA1; more than 600 for DPA1; more than 450 for DPB1. The study aimed to test whether signatures of past pathogen exposure could be identified by cataloging public T cell receptors. Around 300 gigabases of sequencing data and 70 million to 85 million unique TCR sequences were included in an early release covering roughly 600 HLA-typed donors. The genetic ancestry cluster associated with self-reported Caucasian donors included around 76% of the roughly 400 genotyped donors. Every discovery cohort repertoire had been produced on one sequencing platform.

The junction carries 13 bases between V and J, which are trimmed by 1 base and 13 bases respectively. The CDR3 runs 13 amino acids, cysteine and phenylalanine included. This entry keeps only the CDR3 DNA: 39 bases, framed from base 1. The germline V gene yields LGHNT for CDR1 and FRNRAP for CDR2. In total, roughly 710 healthy bone marrow donors made up the cohort. At the time of sampling, every cohort member was nominally healthy, though immune exposures that went unrecorded were likely present. The donor was CMV seropositive and was included in the group of 289 seropositive cohort members. Every donor gave a peripheral blood sample, and the peripheral blood mononuclear cells from that sample were used for TCR beta sequencing. Genomic DNA was extracted from the blood cell samples with the Qiagen DNeasy Blood Extraction Kit. Study-wide findings and limitations: In a later genetic analysis, fewer N-insertions in productive TCRs were reported among donors in an Asian-associated ancestry cluster than the roughly 700-donor mean. When HLA alleles, especially DR and DQ, strongly co-occurred, attributing TCR associations to individual alleles was difficult. In a later analysis, HLA-associated TCR beta chains showed more clonal expansion and lower generation probabilities than non-associated chains that were equally common. In both the original and validation cohorts, the classifier was reported to diagnose cytomegalovirus status with high specificity and sensitivity. A total of 164 TCR beta chains were listed by the study as associated with cytomegalovirus. A cluster of highly shared sequence variants was judged likely to be a technical artifact of the sequencing pipeline. In vitro tests confirmed that three of the cytomegalovirus-associated TCR beta chains recognize cytomegalovirus antigens. According to the authors, the approach could potentially be generalized to other disease states and immunological phenotypes. In a later analysis, TCR association rates were found to vary across HLA loci, with the most associated TCRs seen for DRB1 alleles and the fewest for HLA-C alleles. In an earlier analysis of roughly 560 of the donors, most TCR beta V segments were observed in productive rearrangements about 87% or about 30% of the time, broadly matching IMGT annotations. Correlated functional status among segregating V segments might reflect linkage disequilibrium, but an unknown experimental factor could not be ruled out. In a later analysis, most CMV-associated TCR beta chains were found to appear HLA-restricted, with HLA associations seemingly driven largely by CMV exposure. Across donors, most TCR sequences were observed very rarely, whereas some public TCRs were present in many individuals. Because HLA typing was unavailable for some donors at each locus, only the typed subset was used in association tests. In a later analysis, 16,951 TCR beta sequences were associated with specific HLA alleles at a false discovery rate of 0.05. Because counts were too low, some 16 rarely observed V segments, including chromosome 9 orphons, were excluded from the earlier analysis of some 540 of the donors. Presence/absence analyses assumed roughly uniform sequencing depth across donors, an assumption that may not hold. In a later analysis, several top co-occurrence clusters were reported to appear linked to parvovirus B19, influenza, CMV and Epstein-Barr virus. In a later genetic analysis, a missense DCLRE1C variant was associated with V-gene and J-gene trimming of TCR beta chains, and the association was replicated in an independent cohort. Because the 87-base-pair reads could not distinguish some IMGT-functional V segments, including TRBV6-2 and TRBV6-3, those segments were excluded. A further reported finding was that TCR beta sequences accurately predicted the HLA-A and HLA-B alleles for most subjects in the first cohort. This cohort had only TCR beta chains sequenced, and the lack of alpha or paired-chain data limited which features could be detected. For the cohort, immune exposure information was limited to CMV serostatus.

This TCR came from a woman in her forties in good health and CMV-seropositive. The specimen sequenced was PBMCs. This sequence uses TRBV12-5 and TRBJ1-4, with TRBD1 perhaps the D gene, on 6 matching bases. The CDR3 in this case is CASGLEGHHGLFF. The nucleotides read TGTGCTAGTGGTTTGGAGGGACATCATGGACTGTTTTTT. When the CDR3 is completed using the reference TRBV12-5 and TRBJ1-4 genes on either side, the full variable domain is DARVTQTPRHKVTEMGQEVTMRCQPILGHNTVFWYRQTMMQGLELLAYFRNRAPLDDSGMPKDRFSAEMPDATLATLKIQPSEPRDSAVYFCASGLEGHHGLFFGSGTQLSVL.